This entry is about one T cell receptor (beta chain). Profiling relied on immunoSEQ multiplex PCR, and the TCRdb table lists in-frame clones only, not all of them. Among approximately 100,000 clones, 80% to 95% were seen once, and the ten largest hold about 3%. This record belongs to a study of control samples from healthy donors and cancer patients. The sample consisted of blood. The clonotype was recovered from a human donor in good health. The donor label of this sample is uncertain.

CDR3 in amino acids: CASSVGPTTNEKLFF. CDR3 sequence (DNA): TGTGCCAGCAGCGTAGGGCCGACAACTAATGAAAAACTGTTTTTT. The chain links TRBV9 to TRBJ1-4; D is unclear. Germline V gene lookup returns CDR1 SGDLS and CDR2 YYNGEE. The CDR3 covers 15 residues. V lost 0 bases and J lost 0, with 6 bases in between.